This T cell receptor (beta chain) comes out of a study of T-cell memory formation after mild COVID-19. Whole-study context: Largely donor-specific TCR clusters were found.

The sample holds a few counts of this clonotype. Its antigen is still unknown. Study findings and constraints: Whether day 37 second-wave clones are SARS-CoV-2-specific was not confirmed.

The CDR3 sequence is 16 residues long. Germline assignment: CDR1 LGHNA and CDR2 YSLEER. The V and J ends lost 6 bases and 2 bases respectively, with 19 bases between them. One entry per CDR3 protein results from TCRdb running MiXCR on the 5' RACE reads. The sample shows roughly 370,000 distinct CDR3 sequences, approximately 15% of them seen only once. The source material was PBMCs or a T cell subset sorted from them (not recorded which). The receptor was derived from a man aged 18 to 29 who had mild COVID-19 (a few samples of this study predate the infection). Cell type and time point are not known. The rearrangement uses TRBV4-3 and TRBJ2-5, with D possibly matching TRBD2 (6 bases). CDR3 amino acids: CASRRSWGVSQETQYF. The CDR3 nucleotides read TGCGCCAGCAGAAGGTCGTGGGGGGTGTCACAAGAGACCCAGTACTTC.